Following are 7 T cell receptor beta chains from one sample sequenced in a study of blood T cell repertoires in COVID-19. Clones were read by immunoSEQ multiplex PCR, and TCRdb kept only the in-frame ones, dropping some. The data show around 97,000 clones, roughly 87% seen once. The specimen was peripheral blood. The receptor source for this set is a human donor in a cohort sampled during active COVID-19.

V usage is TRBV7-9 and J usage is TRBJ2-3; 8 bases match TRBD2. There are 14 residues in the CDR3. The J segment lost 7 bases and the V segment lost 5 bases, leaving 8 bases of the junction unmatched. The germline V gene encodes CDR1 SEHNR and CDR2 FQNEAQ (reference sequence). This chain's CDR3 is CASSPDSGEYTQYF. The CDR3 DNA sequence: TGTGCCAGCAGCCCCGATAGCGGGGAATATACGCAGTATTTT.

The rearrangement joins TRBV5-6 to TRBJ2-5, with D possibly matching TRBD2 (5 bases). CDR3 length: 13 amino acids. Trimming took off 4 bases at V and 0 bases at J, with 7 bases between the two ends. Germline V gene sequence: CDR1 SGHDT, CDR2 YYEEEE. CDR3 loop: CASSGEYQETQYF. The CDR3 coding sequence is TGTGCCAGCAGCGGGGAGTACCAAGAGACCCAGTACTTC.

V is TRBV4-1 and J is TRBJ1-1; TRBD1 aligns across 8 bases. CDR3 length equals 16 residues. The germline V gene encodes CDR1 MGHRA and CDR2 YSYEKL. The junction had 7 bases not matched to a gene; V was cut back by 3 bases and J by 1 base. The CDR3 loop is CASSHLSGQGNTEAFF. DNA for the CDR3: TGCGCCAGCAGCCACCTATCAGGACAGGGGAACACTGAAGCTTTCTTT.

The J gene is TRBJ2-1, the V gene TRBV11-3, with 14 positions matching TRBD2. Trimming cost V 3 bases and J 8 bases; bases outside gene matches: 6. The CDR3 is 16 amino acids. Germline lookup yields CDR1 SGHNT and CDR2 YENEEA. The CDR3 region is CASSFSGTSGSHEQFF. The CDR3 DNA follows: TGTGCCAGCAGCTTCTCCGGGACTAGCGGGAGCCATGAGCAGTTCTTC. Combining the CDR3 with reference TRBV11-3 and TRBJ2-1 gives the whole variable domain EAGVVQSPRYKIIEKKQPVAFWCNPISGHNTLYWYLQNLGQGPELLIRYENEEAVDDSQLPKDRFSAERLKGVDSTLKIQPAELGDSAVYLCASSFSGTSGSHEQFFGPGTRLTVL.

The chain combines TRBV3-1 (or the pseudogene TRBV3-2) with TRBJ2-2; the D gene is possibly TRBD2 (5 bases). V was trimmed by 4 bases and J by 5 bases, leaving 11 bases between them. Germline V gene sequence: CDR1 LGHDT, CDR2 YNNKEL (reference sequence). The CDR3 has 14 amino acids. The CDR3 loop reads CASSRSSGTGELFF. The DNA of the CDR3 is TGTGCCAGCAGCCGTTCGTCGGGGACCGGGGAGCTGTTTTTT.

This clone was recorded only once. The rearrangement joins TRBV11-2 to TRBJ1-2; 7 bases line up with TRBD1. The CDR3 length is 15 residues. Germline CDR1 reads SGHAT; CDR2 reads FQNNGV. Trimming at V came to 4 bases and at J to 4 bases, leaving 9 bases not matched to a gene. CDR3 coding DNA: TGTGCCAGCAGCTCCCTACTACAGGGGAGCTATGGCTACACCTTC. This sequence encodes CASSSLLQGSYGYTF.

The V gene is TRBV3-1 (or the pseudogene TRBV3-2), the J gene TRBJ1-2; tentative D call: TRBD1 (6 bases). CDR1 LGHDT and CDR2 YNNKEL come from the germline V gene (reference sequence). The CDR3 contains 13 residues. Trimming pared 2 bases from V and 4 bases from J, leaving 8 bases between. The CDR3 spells CASSQQQGYGYTF. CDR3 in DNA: TGTGCCAGCAGCCAACAACAGGGCTATGGCTACACCTTC.